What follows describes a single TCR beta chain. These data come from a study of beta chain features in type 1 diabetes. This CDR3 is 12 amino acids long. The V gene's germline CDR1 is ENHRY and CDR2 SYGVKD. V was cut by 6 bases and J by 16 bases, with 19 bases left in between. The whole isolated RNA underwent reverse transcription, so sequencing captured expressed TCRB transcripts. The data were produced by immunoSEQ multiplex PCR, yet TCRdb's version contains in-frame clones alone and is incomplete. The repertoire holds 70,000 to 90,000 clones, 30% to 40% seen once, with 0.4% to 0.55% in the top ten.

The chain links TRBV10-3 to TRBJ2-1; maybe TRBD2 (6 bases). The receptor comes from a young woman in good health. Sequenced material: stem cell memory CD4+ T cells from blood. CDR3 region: CAIRAGGGIHFF. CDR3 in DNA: TGTGCCATCAGGGCGGGCGGCGGGATTCACTTCTTC.